The entry that follows covers one T cell receptor (beta chain) sequence. Its cognate antigen is unknown. Together with a sample-barcoded 5' primer, a J-beta primer mix was included in a second PCR lasting about 6 to 11 cycles. The template-switch adaptor, which had 12 random nucleotides, put a tag on each cDNA molecule. TCRdb reprocessed the 5' RACE reads with MiXCR, giving one entry per CDR3 protein. The sample has 1,500,000 or so distinct CDR3 sequences, roughly two fifths seen once; the top ten hold over 3.5%. Isolation recovered at least 7 million PBMCs from every sample. The data originate from a study of blood T cells in healthy people across ages. Overall study context: The capture of about one barcoded beta molecule per two T cells was achieved by template switching.

The germline gives CDR1 SGHTA, CDR2 FQGNSA. V gave up 6 bases and J gave up 3 bases; unmatched junction bases: 3. CDR3 size: 13 residues. Findings and limits, study-wide: More naive CD4+ cells and higher diversity were found in long-lived than in aged donors.

The chain carries TRBV7-2 and TRBJ2-3, with 7 positions matching TRBD1. This receptor was obtained from a woman between 18 and 30 years old in good health. The sequenced sample was blood. The CDR3 sequence is CASRKQGTDTQYF. The CDR3, as DNA: TGTGCCAGCAGAAAACAGGGGACAGATACGCAGTATTTT.